The 26 T cell receptor beta chains given below trace back to one sample, sequenced in a study of T cell responses to AZD1222 COVID-19 vaccine. The protocol was immunoSEQ multiplex PCR, while the TCRdb copy is restricted to in-frame clones and leaves out a portion. The sample carries 90,000 or so clones, 80% to 90% recorded once. Specimen: peripheral blood, collected on day 0 of AZD1222 vaccination. The receptors derive from an adult in good health.

The CDR3 loop is CASSPLPRGFSTGELFF. In DNA form, the CDR3 reads TGTGCCAGCTCACCATTGCCAAGGGGTTTTAGCACCGGGGAGCTGTTTTTT. V gene TRBV18 combines with J gene TRBJ2-2, with TRBD1 as a possible D gene (5 bases). Germline lookup yields CDR1 KGHSH and CDR2 LQKENI. V was trimmed by 2 bases and J by 4 bases, leaving 17 bases between them. There are 17 residues in the CDR3. The whole variable domain, filled in from reference TRBV18 and TRBJ2-2, reads NAGVMQNPRHLVRRRGQEARLRCSPMKGHSHVYWYRQLPEEGLKFMVYLQKENIIDESGMPKERFSAEFPKEGPSILRIQQVVRGDSAAYFCASSPLPRGFSTGELFFGEGSRLTVL.

The table lists this clone with a few counts. The chain has TRBV11-2 and TRBJ1-6, with D maybe TRBD1 (5 bases). Germline V gene data show CDR1 as SGHAT and CDR2 as FQNNGV. The CDR3 extends over 16 amino acids. V was pared by 3 bases and J by 5 bases, with 14 bases between. Here the CDR3 DNA reads TGTGCCAGCAGCTTTAACCCGGGACGGGATAATTCACCCCTCCACTTT. It encodes CASSFNPGRDNSPLHF. Drawing the rest from reference TRBV11-2 and TRBJ1-6, the complete variable domain is EAGVAQSPRYKIIEKRQSVAFWCNPISGHATLYWYQQILGQGPKLLIQFQNNGVVDDSQLPKDRFSAERLKGVDSTLKIQPAKLEDSAVYLCASSFNPGRDNSPLHFGNGTRLTVT.

This CDR3 reads CASSPVGGGGETQYF. In DNA form, the CDR3 reads TGTGCCAGCAGCCCCGTTGGGGGGGGCGGAGAGACCCAGTACTTC. This chain uses TRBV7-2 with TRBJ2-5, with D possibly TRBD2 on 7 matching bases. V lost 5 bases to trimming and J lost 4 bases, with 17 bases between them. This CDR3 contains 15 residues. Germline CDR1 SGHTA, CDR2 FQGNSA. Drawing the rest from reference TRBV7-2 and TRBJ2-5, the complete variable domain is GAGVSQSPSNKVTEKGKDVELRCDPISGHTALYWYRQSLGQGLEFLIYFQGNSAPDKSGLPSDRFSAERTGGSVSTLTIQRTQQEDSAVYLCASSPVGGGGETQYFGPGTRLLVL.

The rearrangement uses TRBV7-8 and TRBJ2-7, with D possibly TRBD2 on 5 matching bases. The germline gives CDR1 SGHVS, CDR2 FQNEAQ. The CDR3 is 16 residues long. Trimming took off 1 base at V and 2 bases at J, with 15 bases between the two ends. CDR3: CASSLVSVAPTYEQYF. DNA for the CDR3: TGTGCCAGCAGCTTAGTATCAGTAGCGCCGACCTACGAGCAGTACTTC.

CDR3 DNA: TGTGCCAGCAGCGGAGCGACAGGGGGGTTACGCTACACCTTC. Its translation: CASSGATGGLRYTF. The chain recombines TRBV27 with TRBJ1-2; 9 bases fit TRBD1. There are 14 residues in the CDR3. With V trimmed by 6 bases and J by 9 bases, 11 bases remained unmatched. Germline V gene lookup returns CDR1 MNHEY and CDR2 SMNVEV (reference sequence).

The chain employs TRBV29-1 and TRBJ2-2, with D possibly being TRBD2 (7 bases). V was cut by 6 bases and J by 2 bases, with 19 bases left in between. This CDR3 spans 16 amino acids. CDR1 is SQVTM, CDR2 ANQGSEA, per germline. Written as DNA, the CDR3 is TGCAGCGTGGCCCGGGGGGCGGGAAGAAACACCGGGGAGCTGTTTTTT. Encoded protein: CSVARGAGRNTGELFF.

The gene calls are TRBV27 and TRBJ1-3; 10 nucleotides match TRBD1. This CDR3 has 15 residues. Germline trimming cut 6 bases from V and 3 bases from J; bases unmatched to any gene: 5. Germline CDR1 is MNHEY and CDR2 is SMNVEV (reference sequence). The CDR3 region is CASRPTGGGGNTIYF. In DNA form, the CDR3 reads TGTGCCAGCAGGCCGACAGGGGGCGGTGGAAACACCATATATTTT.

This clone was seen once. V gene TRBV9 combines with J gene TRBJ1-4; maybe TRBD1 (5 bases). The CDR3 has 15 residues. The germline V gene encodes CDR1 SGDLS and CDR2 YYNGEE. The germline V and J ends were trimmed by 4 bases and 7 bases, with 17 bases remaining between them. The DNA of the CDR3 is TGTGCCAGCAGCTCAAGTAGGGGAAGGGCTGAAAAACTGTTTTTT. Protein: CASSSSRGRAEKLFF.

The chain uses TRBV7-2 and TRBJ1-1; a weak D match, TRBD1 (6 bases). This CDR3 spans 15 amino acids. Trimming took 2 bases from V and 8 from J, leaving 18 bases between them. CDR1 is SGHTA, CDR2 FQGNSA, per germline. The CDR3 sequence is CASSLIPLPGTEAFF. The CDR3, as DNA: TGTGCCAGCAGCTTAATCCCCCTCCCAGGGACAGAAGCTTTCTTT.

This chain links TRBV7-9 with TRBJ1-2; D unresolved. The CDR3 loop spans 15 amino acids. Per the germline V gene, CDR1 is SEHNR and CDR2 is FQNEAQ (reference sequence). With 1 base removed from V and 7 bases from J, the gap between germline ends came to 16 bases. The CDR3 DNA reads as TGTGCCAGCAGCTTAGAGCCTCAGTCCGACTTTGGCTACACCTTC. Translated, it gives CASSLEPQSDFGYTF. Looking up the rest from reference TRBV7-9 and TRBJ1-2 gives the full variable domain: DTGVSQNPRHKITKRGQNVTFRCDPISEHNRLYWYRQTLGQGPEFLTYFQNEAQLEKSRLLSDRFSAERPKGSFSTLEIQRTEQGDSAMYLCASSLEPQSDFGYTFGSGTRLTVV.

V usage is TRBV19 and J usage is TRBJ1-6; D remains unclear. The V gene's germline CDR1 is LNHDA and CDR2 SQIVND (reference sequence). The CDR3 sequence is 13 residues long. V was shortened by 3 bases and J by 7 bases, with 7 bases between the two germline ends. CDR3 sequence (DNA): TGTGCCAGTAGTATCCAGCAGAATTCACCCCTCCACTTT. It specifies CASSIQQNSPLHF.

This clone was detected only a few times. The chain joins TRBV4-3 to TRBJ2-3; possible D gene TRBD2, 5 bases. The CDR3 contains 16 residues. The ends were cut back, 0 bases at V and 3 bases at J, with 13 bases in the middle. CDR1 and CDR2 from the germline V gene are LGHNA and YSLEER. CDR3 in amino acids: CASSQEGREGTDTQYF. The CDR3 DNA reads as TGCGCCAGCAGCCAAGAAGGACGGGAAGGTACAGATACGCAGTATTTT.

The chain couples TRBV27 to TRBJ2-3; D not resolved. The CDR3 is 12 amino acids. V shed 2 bases and J shed 1 base, with 1 base lying between them. Germline V gene sequence: CDR1 MNHEY, CDR2 SMNVEV (reference sequence). The DNA of the CDR3 is TGTGCCAGCAGTTTAGGCACAGATACGCAGTATTTT. Translated, it gives CASSLGTDTQYF.

The chain couples TRBV7-2 to TRBJ1-2, with D unresolved. CDR1 is SGHTA and CDR2 is FQGNSA in the germline V gene. Trimming stripped 11 bases from V and 7 bases from J, with 17 bases between. The CDR3 covers 12 residues. The CDR3 protein is CAGIVGNGGYTF. CDR3 in DNA: TGTGCCGGAATCGTAGGGAACGGTGGCTACACCTTC.

V usage is TRBV5-5 and J usage is TRBJ2-6; 8 bases fit TRBD1. This CDR3 has 16 amino acids. CDR1 and CDR2 from the germline V gene are SGHKS and YYEKEE (reference sequence). V shed 4 bases and J 1 base; nucleotides not matched to a gene: 4. As DNA, the CDR3 is TGTGCCAGCAGCGACCACAGGGGGTCTGGGGCCAACGTCCTGACTTTC. Residues: CASSDHRGSGANVLTF.

The chain joins TRBV28 to TRBJ1-5, with 8 positions matching TRBD1. The length of the CDR3 is 14 residues. V shed 8 bases, J shed 4 bases, and the junction held 7 bases outside the gene matches. Germline CDR1 and CDR2: MDHEN and SYDVKM. As DNA, the CDR3 is TGTGCCAGCGGACTGGACAGGGTAAATCAGCCCCAGCATTTT. It yields the protein CASGLDRVNQPQHF.

The chain recombines TRBV30 with TRBJ2-6; D not resolved. V lost 2 bases and J 3 bases, leaving 8 bases between the germline ends. In germline, CDR1 is GTSNPN, CDR2 SVGIG (reference sequence). The CDR3 contains 14 residues. The CDR3 DNA reads as TGTGCCTGGAGTTTCGGGTATGGGGCCAACGTCCTGACTTTC. Its translation: CAWSFGYGANVLTF.

The chain employs TRBV7-2 and TRBJ2-1, with 9 bases lining up with TRBD2. The germline gives CDR1 SGHTA, CDR2 FQGNSA. Germline trimming cut 5 bases from V and 9 bases from J; bases unmatched to any gene: 11. CDR3 size: 15 residues. CDR3 sequence reads: CASSTTSGPHSEQFF. CDR3 DNA sequence: TGTGCCAGCAGCACGACTAGCGGTCCCCATTCTGAGCAGTTCTTC. The whole variable domain, remainder taken from reference TRBV7-2 and TRBJ2-1, is GAGVSQSPSNKVTEKGKDVELRCDPISGHTALYWYRQSLGQGLEFLIYFQGNSAPDKSGLPSDRFSAERTGGSVSTLTIQRTQQEDSAVYLCASSTTSGPHSEQFFGPGTRLTVL.

J is TRBJ2-5 and V is TRBV12-5; 9 bases fit TRBD1. Germline assignment: CDR1 LGHNT and CDR2 FRNRAP. With 6 bases clipped from V and 5 bases from J, the junction kept 13 bases outside the gene matches. The CDR3 length is 16 residues. CDR3 protein: CASGVGTGTKTETQYF. The CDR3, as DNA: TGTGCTAGTGGCGTTGGGACAGGGACCAAAACGGAGACCCAGTACTTC.

The sample holds a few counts of this clone. The chain combines TRBV28 with TRBJ1-5; D is undetermined. This CDR3 comprises 14 residues. Germline V CDR1 and CDR2: MDHEN, SYDVKM. Trimming shortened V by 10 bases and J by 0 bases, and 13 bases separated the two germline ends. The CDR3 DNA sequence: TGTGCCATCTCAGGTCCATATAGCAATCAGCCCCAGCATTTT. As protein: CAISGPYSNQPQHF.

This chain links TRBV3-1 (or the pseudogene TRBV3-2) with TRBJ2-3, with D perhaps TRBD1 or TRBD2 (6 bases each). Trimming stripped 3 bases from V and 3 bases from J, with 16 bases between. The CDR3 totals 16 residues. Per the germline V gene, CDR1 is LGHDT and CDR2 is YNNKEL (reference sequence). The CDR3 here is CASSQYREVGTDTQYF. CDR3 DNA sequence: TGTGCCAGCAGCCAGTACAGGGAGGTGGGAACAGATACGCAGTATTTT.

V gene TRBV6-4 combines with J gene TRBJ2-2; no definite D call. Per the germline V gene, CDR1 is MRHNA and CDR2 is SNTAGT. The germline V and J ends were trimmed by 4 bases and 0 bases, with 6 bases remaining between them. The CDR3 totals 14 residues. The CDR3 DNA reads TGTGCCAGCAGTGTGGAGCCGAACACCGGGGAGCTGTTTTTT. It encodes CASSVEPNTGELFF.

The chain combines TRBV30 with TRBJ2-7; TRBD1 aligns across 7 bases. The germline CDR1 and CDR2 sequences are GTSNPN and SVGIG (reference sequence). The CDR3 runs to 12 residues. With 5 bases clipped from V and 0 bases from J, the junction kept 1 base outside the gene matches. The CDR3, as DNA: TGTGCCTGGGGGACAGTCTCCTACGAGCAGTACTTC. Amino acids: CAWGTVSYEQYF.

The count of this clone is one. The genes are TRBV25-1 and TRBJ2-7; D is ambiguous. CDR3 length: 14 amino acids. V was trimmed by 2 bases and J by 0 bases, leaving 8 bases between them. The germline CDR1 and CDR2 sequences are MGHDK and SYGVNS. CDR3 in DNA: TGTGCCAGCAGTGAAGACTGGAGCTCCTACGAGCAGTACTTC. It codes for CASSEDWSSYEQYF.

This rearrangement joins TRBV18 to TRBJ2-1; tentative D call: TRBD1 (7 bases). Germline values: CDR1 KGHSH, CDR2 LQKENI. Between the trimmed V and J ends, which lost 3 bases and 3 bases, there was a span of 15 bases. The CDR3 has 16 amino acids. The CDR3 is CASSPRGQLNYNEQFF. The CDR3 coding sequence is TGTGCCAGCTCACCGCGGGGACAGCTGAACTACAATGAGCAGTTCTTC.

J is TRBJ2-7 and V is TRBV6-5; 8 nucleotides agree with TRBD1. The CDR3 runs to 15 residues. Germline CDR1 and CDR2: MNHEY and SVGAGI. V shed 2 bases, J shed 7 bases, and the junction held 10 bases outside the gene matches. The CDR3 is CASSYPGQGLWEQYF. The CDR3 bases are TGTGCCAGCAGTTACCCCGGACAGGGCCTCTGGGAGCAGTACTTC.